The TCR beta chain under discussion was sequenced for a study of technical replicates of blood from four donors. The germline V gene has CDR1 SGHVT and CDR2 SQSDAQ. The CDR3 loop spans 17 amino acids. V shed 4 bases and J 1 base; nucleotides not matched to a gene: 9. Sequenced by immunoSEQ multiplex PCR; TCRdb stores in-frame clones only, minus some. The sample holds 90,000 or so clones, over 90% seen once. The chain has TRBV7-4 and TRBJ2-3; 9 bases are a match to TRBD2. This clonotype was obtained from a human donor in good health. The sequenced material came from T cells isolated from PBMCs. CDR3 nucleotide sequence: TGTGCCAGCAGCTGCGGGGGGGGACACTTGTGCACAGATACGCAGTATTTT. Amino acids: CASSCGGGHLCTDTQYF.